The 15 T cell receptor beta chains listed next were all sequenced from one sample in a study of blood T cells in healthy people across ages. Combining a sample-barcoded 5' primer with a J-beta primer mix, a second PCR ran for roughly 7 to 12 cycles. TCRdb itself ran the 5' RACE reads through MiXCR, one entry per CDR3 protein. The repertoire has about 780,000 distinct CDR3 sequences, roughly 24% of them found once; the top ten carry around 3%. The same sample was also used in a study of T cells of mothers and their children.

The sample consisted of blood. These receptors originate from a boy younger than 18 in good health.

In this sample, this clonotype turned up a few times. The J gene is TRBJ2-5, the V gene TRBV5-1; 7 bases fit TRBD1. With V trimmed by 0 bases and J by 11 bases, 13 bases remained unmatched. Looked up from germline, CDR1 is SGHRS and CDR2 is YFSETQ. The CDR3 spans 15 residues. The CDR3 protein is CASSLVAAPGGEQYF. CDR3 bases: TGCGCCAGCAGCTTGGTCGCAGCCCCAGGGGGAGAGCAGTACTTC.

In this sample, this clonotype turned up a few times. The rearrangement uses TRBV18 and TRBJ2-1, with TRBD2 identical over 11 bases. The germline gives CDR1 KGHSH, CDR2 LQKENI. CDR3 length: 16 residues. V lost 3 bases and J lost 3; bases outside the gene matches: 4. The CDR3 spells CASSPVLAGVYNEQFF. The CDR3 nucleotides are TGTGCCAGCTCACCGGTACTAGCGGGGGTCTACAATGAGCAGTTCTTC.

On this clonotype: One end of the junction varies from germline; a read error may be responsible. The chain is built from TRBV7-3 and TRBJ2-5; D is undetermined. This CDR3 spans 13 amino acids. The germline V gene has CDR1 SGHTA and CDR2 FQGTGA. The CDR3 loop is CGSSLQIQETQYF. CDR3 nucleotide sequence: TGTGGCAGCAGCCTACAGATTCAAGAGACCCAGTACTTC. The whole variable domain, filled in from reference TRBV7-3 and TRBJ2-5, reads GAGVSQTPSNKVTEKGKYVELRCDPISGHTALYWYRQSLGQGPEFLIYFQGTGAADDSGLPNDRFFAVRPEGSVSTLKIQRTERGDSAVYLCGSSLQIQETQYFGPGTRLLVL.

J is TRBJ2-1 and V is TRBV13; TRBD1 matches at 8 bases. The length of the CDR3 is 13 residues. J gave up 5 bases and V 8 bases, and 5 bases lay outside the gene matches. Germline V gives CDR1 PRHDT, CDR2 FYEKMQ (reference sequence). CDR3 in DNA: TGTGCCAGCGGGACAGGAAAACACAATGAGCAGTTCTTC. Translated: CASGTGKHNEQFF.

This clonotype was observed a handful of times. J is TRBJ2-6 and V is TRBV9, with 7 bases matching TRBD2. Germline assignment: CDR1 SGDLS and CDR2 YYNGEE. J was trimmed by 0 bases and V by 0 bases; bases with no gene match: 3. The CDR3 extends over 17 amino acids. The chain's CDR3 is CASSVGPGGSGANVLTF. DNA of the CDR3: TGTGCCAGCAGCGTAGGGCCGGGAGGCTCTGGGGCCAACGTCCTGACTTTC.

This clonotype has only a few counts. The chain recombines TRBV28 with TRBJ1-3; tentatively, D is TRBD1 (6 bases). Germline V gene lookup returns CDR1 MDHEN and CDR2 SYDVKM. The CDR3 spans 14 residues. Between the trimmed V and J ends, which lost 2 bases and 8 bases, there was a span of 13 bases. CDR3 nucleotide sequence: TGTGCCAGCAGTTTAGGGGGGGCTAGTGACACCATATATTTT. Translated: CASSLGGASDTIYF.

The table lists this clonotype with many counts. V gene TRBV7-2 combines with J gene TRBJ1-1, with no clear D. The CDR3 has 13 amino acids. CDR1 is SGHTA, CDR2 FQGNSA, per germline. The ends were cut back, 3 bases at V and 0 bases at J, with 5 bases in the middle. The CDR3 region has the DNA TGTGCCAGCAGCTTCGCCTTGAACACTGAAGCTTTCTTT. Translating gives CASSFALNTEAFF.

The rearrangement joins TRBV5-1 to TRBJ2-5, with D possibly being TRBD1 or TRBD2 (5 bases each). The CDR3 runs 16 residues. CDR1 SGHRS and CDR2 YFSETQ come from the germline V gene. Trimming took off 0 bases at V and 2 bases at J, with 14 bases between the two ends. DNA of the CDR3: TGCGCCAGCAGCTTGGAGGGTGGGACCGCTCAAGAGACCCAGTACTTC. It encodes CASSLEGGTAQETQYF.

The chain recombines TRBV20-1 with TRBJ2-5; the D gene is possibly TRBD2 (7 bases). Trimming left V 3 bases short and J 5 bases short, with 16 bases between. The CDR3 spans 14 residues. Germline CDR1 reads DFQATT; CDR2 reads SNEGSKA (reference sequence). The DNA of the CDR3 is TGCAGTGCTAGGTCCGGGGGGCCAGGGGAGACCCAGTACTTC. Amino acid sequence: CSARSGGPGETQYF.

The V gene is TRBV14, the J gene TRBJ2-4, with a weak D call TRBD2 (6 bases). V gave up 0 bases and J gave up 5 bases, with 17 bases separating them. The CDR3 has 17 amino acids. Germline V gives CDR1 SGHDN, CDR2 FVKESK. Here the CDR3 reads CASSQESLLARENIQYF. The CDR3 DNA reads as TGTGCCAGCAGCCAAGAATCCCTACTAGCAAGGGAAAACATTCAGTACTTC.

This clonotype occurred a few times. The gene calls are TRBV12-3 or TRBV12-4 and TRBJ2-5; TRBD2 aligns across 7 bases. The assigned J gene may be wrong: the sequence end matches TRBJ2-7 better. The CDR3 is made up of 14 amino acids. CDR3 in amino acids: CASSGSGVSYEQYF. The CDR3 bases are TGTGCCAGCAGCGGCAGCGGGGTCTCCTACGAGCAGTACTTC.

The chain is built from TRBV7-2 and TRBJ1-5; no reliable D call. V lost 1 base and J 4 bases, leaving 8 bases between the germline ends. This CDR3 has 14 residues. Looked up from germline, CDR1 is SGHTA and CDR2 is FQGNSA. Here the CDR3 DNA reads TGTGCCAGCAGCTTAGGGGCCAATAATCAGCCCCAGCATTTT. It encodes CASSLGANNQPQHF.

CDR3 loop: CASSPLERAAQPQHF. DNA of the CDR3: TGCGCCAGCAGCCCCCTCGAGAGAGCCGCGCAGCCCCAGCATTTT. The chain employs TRBV4-1 and TRBJ1-5; the D is unclear. Germline V gene sequence: CDR1 MGHRA, CDR2 YSYEKL. This CDR3 has 15 residues. V lost 4 bases, J lost 7 bases, and 17 bases lay in between.

The chain is built from TRBV20-1 and TRBJ1-2, with D tentatively TRBD1 (6 bases). V lost 0 bases to trimming and J lost 3 bases, with 14 bases between them. CDR3 length: 15 amino acids. CDR1 is DFQATT and CDR2 is SNEGSKA in the germline V gene (reference sequence). The CDR3 reads CSARDGRGTYYGYTF. The DNA for the CDR3 is TGCAGTGCTAGAGACGGCAGGGGAACGTACTATGGCTACACCTTC.

The sample holds a few counts of this clonotype. V usage is TRBV6-5 and J usage is TRBJ1-1; 7 nucleotides align to TRBD1. Per the germline V gene, CDR1 is MNHEY and CDR2 is SVGAGI. V lost 3 bases, J lost 0 bases, and 4 bases stayed unmatched. The CDR3 has 15 amino acids. The CDR3 loop is CASSYWTGMNTEAFF. In nucleotides, the CDR3 is TGTGCCAGCAGTTATTGGACAGGCATGAACACTGAAGCTTTCTTT.